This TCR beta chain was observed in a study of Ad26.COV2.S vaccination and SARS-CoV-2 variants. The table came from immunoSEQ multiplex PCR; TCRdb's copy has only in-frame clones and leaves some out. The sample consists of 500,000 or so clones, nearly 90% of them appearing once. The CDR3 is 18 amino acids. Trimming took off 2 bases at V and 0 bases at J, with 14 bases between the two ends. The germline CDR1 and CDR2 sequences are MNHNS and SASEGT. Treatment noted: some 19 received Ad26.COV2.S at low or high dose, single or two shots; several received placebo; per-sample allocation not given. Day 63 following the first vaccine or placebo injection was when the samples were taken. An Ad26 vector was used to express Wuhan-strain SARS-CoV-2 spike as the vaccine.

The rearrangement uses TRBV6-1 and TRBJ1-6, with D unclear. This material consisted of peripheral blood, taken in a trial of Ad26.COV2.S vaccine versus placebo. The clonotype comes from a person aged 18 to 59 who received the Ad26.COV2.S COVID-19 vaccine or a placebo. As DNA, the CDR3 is TGTGCCAGCAGTGAATTAAGTACCTGGAGCTCCTATAATTCACCCCTCCACTTT. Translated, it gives CASSELSTWSSYNSPLHF.